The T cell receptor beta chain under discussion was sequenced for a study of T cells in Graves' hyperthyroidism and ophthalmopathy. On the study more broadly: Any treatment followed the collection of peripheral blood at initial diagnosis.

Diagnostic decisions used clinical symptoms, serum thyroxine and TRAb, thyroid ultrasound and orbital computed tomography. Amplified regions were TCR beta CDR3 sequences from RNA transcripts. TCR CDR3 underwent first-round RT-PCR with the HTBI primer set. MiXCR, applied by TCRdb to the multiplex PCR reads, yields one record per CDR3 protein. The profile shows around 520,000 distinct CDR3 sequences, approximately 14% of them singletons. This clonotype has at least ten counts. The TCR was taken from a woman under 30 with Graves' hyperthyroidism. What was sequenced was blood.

CDR3 region: CASSLRRLAGGSYNEQFF. CDR3 DNA: TGTGCCAGCAGCTTAAGAAGACTAGCGGGAGGGTCCTACAATGAGCAGTTCTTC. J is TRBJ2-1 and V is TRBV11-2, with 14 bases lining up with TRBD2. This CDR3 has 18 amino acids. CDR1 is SGHAT, CDR2 FQNNGV, per germline. The V and J ends lost 2 bases and 1 base, in that order; junction bases with no gene match: 4.